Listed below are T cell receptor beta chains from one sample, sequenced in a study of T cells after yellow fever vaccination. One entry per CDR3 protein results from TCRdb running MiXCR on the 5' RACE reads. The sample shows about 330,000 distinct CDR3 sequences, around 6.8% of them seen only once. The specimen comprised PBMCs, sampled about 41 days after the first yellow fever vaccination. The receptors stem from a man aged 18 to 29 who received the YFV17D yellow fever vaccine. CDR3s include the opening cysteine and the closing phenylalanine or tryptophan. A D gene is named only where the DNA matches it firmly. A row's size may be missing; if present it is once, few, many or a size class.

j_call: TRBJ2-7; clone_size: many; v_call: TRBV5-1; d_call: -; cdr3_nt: TGCGCCAGCAGCTTGAGGTTAGGAAGCTACGAGCAGTACTTC; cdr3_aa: CASSLRLGSYEQYF
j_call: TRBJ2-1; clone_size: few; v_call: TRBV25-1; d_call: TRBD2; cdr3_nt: TGTGCCAGCAGGGGGAGGGGCTTGAATGAGCAGTTCTTC; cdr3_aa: CASRGRGLNEQFF
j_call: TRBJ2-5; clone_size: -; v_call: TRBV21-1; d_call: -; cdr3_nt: TGTGCCAGCCTCACAGGCAGGACGGGGGAGACCCAGTACTTC; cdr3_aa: CASLTGRTGETQYF
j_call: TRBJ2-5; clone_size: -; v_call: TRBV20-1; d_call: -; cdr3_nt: TGCAGTGCAAGCAAGCCGGGGGCTCAAGAGACCCAGTACTTC; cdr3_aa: CSASKPGAQETQYF
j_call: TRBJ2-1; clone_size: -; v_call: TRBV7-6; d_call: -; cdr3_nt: TGTGCCAGCAGCTTAGGACCCGCGAATGAGCAGTTCTTC; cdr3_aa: CASSLGPANEQFF
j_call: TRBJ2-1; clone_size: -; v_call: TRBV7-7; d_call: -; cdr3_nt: TGTGCCAGCAGCTTAATAGAGCAGGGATCCTACAATGAGCAGTTCTTC; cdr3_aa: CASSLIEQGSYNEQFF
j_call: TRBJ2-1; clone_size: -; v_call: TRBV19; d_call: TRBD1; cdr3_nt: TGTGCCAGTAGTAGCGACAGACTCCGGGACAGGGTCTACAATGAGCAGTTCTTC; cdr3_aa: CASSSDRLRDRVYNEQFF
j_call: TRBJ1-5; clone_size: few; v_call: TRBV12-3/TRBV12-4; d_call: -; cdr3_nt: TGTGCCAGCCATCGTGGCTATAGCAATCAGCCCCAGCATTTT; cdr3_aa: CASHRGYSNQPQHF
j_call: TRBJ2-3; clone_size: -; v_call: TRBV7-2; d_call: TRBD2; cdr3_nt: TGTGCCAGCAGCTGGGGGCTAGCGGGGTTTACAGATACGCAGTATTTT; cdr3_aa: CASSWGLAGFTDTQYF
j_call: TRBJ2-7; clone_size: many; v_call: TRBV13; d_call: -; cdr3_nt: TGTGCCAGCAGCTACAAGTCTAGTGAGGACAGCTCCTACGAGCAGTACTTC; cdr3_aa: CASSYKSSEDSSYEQYF
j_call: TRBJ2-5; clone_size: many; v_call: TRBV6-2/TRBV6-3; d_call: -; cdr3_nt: TGTGCCAGCAGTTGGAGGGCGCTCCAAGAGACCCAGTACTTC; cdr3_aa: CASSWRALQETQYF
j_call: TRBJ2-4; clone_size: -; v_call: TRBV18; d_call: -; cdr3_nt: TGTGCCAGCTCACCACCGGCCACAGGGTTTAACATTCAGTACTTC; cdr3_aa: CASSPPATGFNIQYF
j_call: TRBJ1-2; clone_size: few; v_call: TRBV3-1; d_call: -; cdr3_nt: TGTGCCAGCAGCCAACTCCGGCAGCTATATGGCTACACCTTC; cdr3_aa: CASSQLRQLYGYTF
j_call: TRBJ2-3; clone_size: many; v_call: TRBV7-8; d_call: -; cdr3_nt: TGTGCCAGCAGCTTAAGTCGGGCGTCAGATACGCAGTATTTT; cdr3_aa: CASSLSRASDTQYF
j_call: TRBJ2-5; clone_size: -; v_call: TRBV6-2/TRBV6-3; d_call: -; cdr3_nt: TGTGCCAGCGGGCGCCGGGGGGCTATAGAGACCCAGTACTTC; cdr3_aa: CASGRRGAIETQYF
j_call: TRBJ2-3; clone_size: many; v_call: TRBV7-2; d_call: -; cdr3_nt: TGTGCCAGCAGCCTCGAGCCGATATCAGATACGCAGTATTTT; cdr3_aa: CASSLEPISDTQYF
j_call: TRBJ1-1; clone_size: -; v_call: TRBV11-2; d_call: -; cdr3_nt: TGTGCCAGCAGCTTTCAGCTTGAAGCTTTCTTT; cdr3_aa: CASSFQLEAFF
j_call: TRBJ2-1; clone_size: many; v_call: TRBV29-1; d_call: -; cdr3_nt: TGCAGCGTTGTAAGACCCTACAATGAGCAGTTCTTC; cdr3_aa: CSVVRPYNEQFF
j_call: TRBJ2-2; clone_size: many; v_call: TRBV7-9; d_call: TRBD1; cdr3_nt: TGTGCCAGCAGCGAAGGACAGGGGGCTATTGGCGGGGAGCTGTTTTTT; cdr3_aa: CASSEGQGAIGGELFF
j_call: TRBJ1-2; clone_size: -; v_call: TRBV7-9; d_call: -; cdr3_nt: TGTGCCAGCAGCTCCCGGGACAACGAGTATGGCTACACCTTC; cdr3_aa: CASSSRDNEYGYTF
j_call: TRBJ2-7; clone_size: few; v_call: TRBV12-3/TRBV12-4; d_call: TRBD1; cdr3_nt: TGTGCCAGCAGTCGGACAGGGGCGCTCTACGAGCAGTACTTC; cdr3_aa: CASSRTGALYEQYF
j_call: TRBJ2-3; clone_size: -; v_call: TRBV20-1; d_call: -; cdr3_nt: TGCAGTGCTAGTCGAGGAGCCAGGCCCACAGATACGCAGTATTTT; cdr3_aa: CSASRGARPTDTQYF
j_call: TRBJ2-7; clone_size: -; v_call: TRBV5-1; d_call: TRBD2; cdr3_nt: TGCGCCAGCAGCCGGGGGGACGCCAACTCCTACGAGCAGTACTTC; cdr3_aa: CASSRGDANSYEQYF
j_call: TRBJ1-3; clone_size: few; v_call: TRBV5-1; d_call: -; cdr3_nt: TGCGCCAGCAGCCGGGACGGAGCTTACTCTGGAAACACCATATATTTT; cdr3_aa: CASSRDGAYSGNTIYF
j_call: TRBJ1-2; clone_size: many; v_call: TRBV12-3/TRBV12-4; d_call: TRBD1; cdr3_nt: TGTGCCAGCAGCCGAAACCCCGGACAGGGCCTAGGCTATGGCTACACCTTC; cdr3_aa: CASSRNPGQGLGYGYTF
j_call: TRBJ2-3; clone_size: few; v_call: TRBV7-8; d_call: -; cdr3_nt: TGTGCCAGCAGGTCCAGGGGGCAGTGGGGGGGCCTCACTAGCACAGATACGCAGTATTTT; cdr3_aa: CASRSRGQWGGLTSTDTQYF
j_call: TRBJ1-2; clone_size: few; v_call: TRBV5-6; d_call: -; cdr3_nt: TGTGCCAGCAGCCTCACATTGAAAACCTATGGCTACACCTTC; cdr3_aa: CASSLTLKTYGYTF
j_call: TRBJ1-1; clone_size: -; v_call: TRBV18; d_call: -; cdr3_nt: TGTGCCAGCTCACCCCAAGAGGGGAGTGGAACTGAAGCTTTCTTT; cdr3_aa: CASSPQEGSGTEAFF
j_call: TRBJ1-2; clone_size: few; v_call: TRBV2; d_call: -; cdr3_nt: TGTGCCAGCAGTGAAGCAGGGTACTATGGCTACACCTTC; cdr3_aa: CASSEAGYYGYTF
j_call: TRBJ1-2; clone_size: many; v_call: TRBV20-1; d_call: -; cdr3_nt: TGCAGTGCTAGAAAATTGGAGGTGGGGGACTATGGCTACACCTTC; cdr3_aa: CSARKLEVGDYGYTF
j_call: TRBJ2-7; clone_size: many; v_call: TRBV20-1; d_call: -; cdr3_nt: TGCAGTGCTAGGTGGGGGGGCCGTTACGAGCAGTACTTC; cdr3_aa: CSARWGGRYEQYF
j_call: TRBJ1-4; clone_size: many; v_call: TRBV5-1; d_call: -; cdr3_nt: TGCGCCAGTTCAGGGGAAACTAATGAAAAACTGTTTTTT; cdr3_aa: CASSGETNEKLFF
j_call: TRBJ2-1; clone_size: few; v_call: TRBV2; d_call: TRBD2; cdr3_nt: TGTGCCAGCAGTGCAGGGACTAGCGGGGGGGCTTTGGATGAGCAGTTCTTC; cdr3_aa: CASSAGTSGGALDEQFF
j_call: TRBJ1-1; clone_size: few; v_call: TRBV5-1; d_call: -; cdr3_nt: TGCGCCAGCAGCATGGAGGGGGGAGGGTACACTGAAGCTTTCTTT; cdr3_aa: CASSMEGGGYTEAFF
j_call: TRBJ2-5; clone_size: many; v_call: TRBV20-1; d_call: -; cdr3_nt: TGCAGTGCTAGGAGAGGCACAAGTCAAGAGACCCAGTACTTC; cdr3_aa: CSARRGTSQETQYF
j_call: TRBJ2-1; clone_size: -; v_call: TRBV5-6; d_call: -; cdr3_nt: TGTGCCAGCAGCTTGGGGGGGGAGTGGTTCTTC; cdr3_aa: CASSLGGEWFF
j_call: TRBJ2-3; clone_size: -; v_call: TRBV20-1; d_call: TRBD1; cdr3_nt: TGCAGTGCTAGTAGCGGACAGGGAATTGGGTCAACAGATACGCAGTATTTT; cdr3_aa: CSASSGQGIGSTDTQYF
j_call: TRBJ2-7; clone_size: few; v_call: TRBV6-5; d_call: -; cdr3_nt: TGTGCCAGCAGTTCCCTCGGCAGGGCCTACGAGCAGTACTTC; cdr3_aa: CASSSLGRAYEQYF
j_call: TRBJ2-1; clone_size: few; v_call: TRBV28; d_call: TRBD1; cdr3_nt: TGTGCCAGCAGTTGGGACAGGGGGCAGGTAGATGAGCAGTTCTTC; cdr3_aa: CASSWDRGQVDEQFF
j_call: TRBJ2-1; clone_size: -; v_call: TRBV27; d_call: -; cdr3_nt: TGTGCCAGCAGTTTTATAAGGCAGGATGAGCAGTTCTTC; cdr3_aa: CASSFIRQDEQFF
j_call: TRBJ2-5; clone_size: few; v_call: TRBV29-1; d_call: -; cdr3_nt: TGCAGCGTTCCGTCCGGGGAAGAGACCCAGTACTTC; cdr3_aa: CSVPSGEETQYF
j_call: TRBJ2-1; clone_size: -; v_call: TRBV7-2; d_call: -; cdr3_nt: TGTGCCAGCAGCTTAGTCGAACTAGTCCATGAGCAGTTCTTC; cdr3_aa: CASSLVELVHEQFF
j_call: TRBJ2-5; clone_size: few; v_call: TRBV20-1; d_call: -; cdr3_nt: TGCAGTGCTAGCCTGTTTGGTCAGGGGCGTGAGACCCAGTACTTC; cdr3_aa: CSASLFGQGRETQYF
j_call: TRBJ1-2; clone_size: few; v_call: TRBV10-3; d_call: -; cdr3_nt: TGTGCCATCACCGCGTCGGAGGCTAACTATGGCTACACCTTC; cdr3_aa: CAITASEANYGYTF
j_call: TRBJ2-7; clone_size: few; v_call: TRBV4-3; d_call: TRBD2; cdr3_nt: TGCGCCAGCAGCCAAGTGGGTCTAGCGGGGGGGTTCTACGAGCAGTACTTC; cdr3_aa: CASSQVGLAGGFYEQYF
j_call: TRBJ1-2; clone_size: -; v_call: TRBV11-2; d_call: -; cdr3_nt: TGTGCCAGCAGCTTAGTACCGGGCTCGCTCTATGGCTACACCTTC; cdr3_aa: CASSLVPGSLYGYTF
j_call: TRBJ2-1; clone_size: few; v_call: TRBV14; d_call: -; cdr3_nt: TGTGCCAGCAGCCAAGCACTCTACAATGAGCAGTTCTTC; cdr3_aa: CASSQALYNEQFF
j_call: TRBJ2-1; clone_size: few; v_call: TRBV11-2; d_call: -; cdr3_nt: TGTGCCAGCAGCAGCACCCCTGCGGGACAGCTCTACAATGAGCAGTTCTTC; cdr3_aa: CASSSTPAGQLYNEQFF
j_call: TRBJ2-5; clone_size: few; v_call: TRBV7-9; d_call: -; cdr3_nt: TGTGCCAGCAGCACCCGGGACTTCCAAGAGACCCAGTACTTC; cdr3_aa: CASSTRDFQETQYF
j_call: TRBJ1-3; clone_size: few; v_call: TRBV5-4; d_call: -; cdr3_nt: TGTGCCAGCAGCACCGACGGCCCGAGCTCTGGAAACACCATATATTTT; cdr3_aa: CASSTDGPSSGNTIYF
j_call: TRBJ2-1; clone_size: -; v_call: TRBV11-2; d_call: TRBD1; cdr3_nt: TGTGCCAGCAGCTTAGTAGGGACAGGGAAGAAATACAATGAGCAGTTCTTC; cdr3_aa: CASSLVGTGKKYNEQFF
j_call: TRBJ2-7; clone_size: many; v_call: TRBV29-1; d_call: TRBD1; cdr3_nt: TGCAGCGCACGGGACAGGGGCTACGAGCAGTACTTC; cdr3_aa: CSARDRGYEQYF
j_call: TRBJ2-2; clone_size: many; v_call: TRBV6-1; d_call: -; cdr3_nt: TGTGCCAGCAGCCCCGGGCTTGGGGGGAACACCGGGGAGCTGTTTTTT; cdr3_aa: CASSPGLGGNTGELFF
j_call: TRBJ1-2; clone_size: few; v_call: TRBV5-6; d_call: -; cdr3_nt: TGTGCCAGCAGCCGCAAGACGGAGTTCTATGGCTACACCTTC; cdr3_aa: CASSRKTEFYGYTF
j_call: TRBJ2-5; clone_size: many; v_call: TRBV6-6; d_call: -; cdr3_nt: TGTGCCAGCAGTTACCGAAGCGGGGAGACCCAGTACTTC; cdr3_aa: CASSYRSGETQYF
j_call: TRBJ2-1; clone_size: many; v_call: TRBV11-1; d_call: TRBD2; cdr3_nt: TGTGCCAGCAGCCATTTTCGCCGGGGGCTAGCGGGGCGTAGCTCCTACAATGAGCAGTTCTTC; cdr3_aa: CASSHFRRGLAGRSSYNEQFF
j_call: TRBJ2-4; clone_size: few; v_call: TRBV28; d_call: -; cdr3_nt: TGTGCCAGCAGTTTACGACTCATTAAGGCCAAAAACATTCAGTACTTC; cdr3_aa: CASSLRLIKAKNIQYF
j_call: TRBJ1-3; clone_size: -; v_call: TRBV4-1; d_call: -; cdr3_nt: TGCGCCAGCAGCCAAGATCCTAACCCAGCCTCTGGAAACACCATATATTTT; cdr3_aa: CASSQDPNPASGNTIYF
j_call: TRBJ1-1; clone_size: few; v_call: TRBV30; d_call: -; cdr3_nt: TGTGCCTGGAGCCTCCAAGGGGGGCATGAAGCTTTCTTT; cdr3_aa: CAWSLQGGHEAFF